Presented here are 12 T cell receptor beta chains from one specimen sequenced in a study of response to subunit inactivated influenza vaccine. TCRdb reprocessed the RT-PCR reads via MiXCR and lists one record per CDR3 protein. The table shows about 580,000 distinct CDR3 sequences, with about 14% occurring only once. The sequenced sample was PBMCs from blood, obtained 11 to 12 days after vaccination. These receptors were collected from a man in his forties or fifties who received an inactivated influenza vaccine.

This clonotype showed up many times. J is TRBJ2-5 and V is TRBV24-1; D is ambiguous. CDR1 and CDR2 from the germline V gene are KGHDR and SFDVKD. The CDR3 runs 13 residues. V shed 7 bases and J shed 5 bases, with 13 bases lying between them. The CDR3 loop reads CATSAHGSETQYF. In nucleotides, the CDR3 is TGTGCCACCAGCGCCCATGGGTCGGAGACCCAGTACTTC.

This clonotype appeared a few times. The chain employs TRBV10-3 and TRBJ2-3; 9 bases agree with TRBD2. Losses at the gene ends were 9 bases for V and 6 bases for J; bases not matched to a gene: 13. The CDR3 length is 15 residues. Per the germline V gene, CDR1 is ENHRY and CDR2 is SYGVKD. The CDR3 is CAISAGGQIFDTQYF. CDR3 DNA: TGTGCCATTTCTGCGGGGGGGCAAATTTTTGATACGCAGTATTTT.

This clonotype was found a few times. The rearrangement joins TRBV7-2 to TRBJ2-1; no clear D gene. The germline V and J ends were trimmed by 3 bases and 1 base, with 16 bases remaining between them. This CDR3 is built from 17 residues. CDR1 SGHTA and CDR2 FQGNSA come from the germline V gene. The CDR3 sequence is CASSLAAGQGSYNEQFF. The CDR3 coding sequence is TGTGCCAGCAGCTTGGCGGCCGGGCAAGGGTCCTACAATGAGCAGTTCTTC. The complete variable domain, with remaining parts taken from reference TRBV7-2 and TRBJ2-1, reads GAGVSQSPSNKVTEKGKDVELRCDPISGHTALYWYRQSLGQGLEFLIYFQGNSAPDKSGLPSDRFSAERTGGSVSTLTIQRTQQEDSAVYLCASSLAAGQGSYNEQFFGPGTRLTVL.

The sample holds many counts of this clonotype. This chain joins TRBV5-6 and TRBJ2-3; 8 bases are shared with TRBD2. Per germline, CDR1 SGHDT and CDR2 YYEEEE. The V segment lost 3 bases and the J segment 1 base; nucleotides outside the gene matches: 7. The CDR3 has 16 amino acids. The CDR3 DNA sequence: TGTGCCAGCAGCTGGAATAGCGGGGTTGGCACAGATACGCAGTATTTT. Protein sequence: CASSWNSGVGTDTQYF.

There are many counts of this clonotype. This chain links TRBV18 with TRBJ2-1; possible D gene TRBD2, 7 bases. Trimming stripped 3 bases from V and 0 bases from J, with 18 bases between. This CDR3 is built from 18 residues. The germline V gene encodes CDR1 KGHSH and CDR2 LQKENI. The CDR3 loop reads CASSPFAGGGGSYNEQFF. In DNA form, the CDR3 reads TGTGCCAGCTCACCCTTTGCTGGGGGCGGGGGCTCCTACAATGAGCAGTTCTTC.

The chain combines TRBV19 with TRBJ1-1, with 7 bases aligning to TRBD1. Germline assignment: CDR1 LNHDA and CDR2 SQIVND (reference sequence). This CDR3 is built from 14 residues. After removal of 5 bases from V and 3 bases from J, the junction contained 6 bases not matched to a gene. CDR3 sequence: CASSPTGVYTEAFF. Here the CDR3 DNA reads TGTGCCAGTAGTCCCACAGGGGTGTACACTGAAGCTTTCTTT.

The chain links TRBV20-1 to TRBJ2-7; TRBD2 agrees at 8 bases. Germline trimming cut 5 bases from V and 3 bases from J; bases unmatched to any gene: 12. The CDR3 spans 15 residues. Germline CDR1 and CDR2: DFQATT and SNEGSKA (reference sequence). The CDR3 nucleotides are TGCAGTGCTCTAAGTGGAGCGGGAGCCCTCTACGAGCAGTACTTC. This encodes CSALSGAGALYEQYF.

This clonotype has only a few counts. The rearrangement uses TRBV4-1 and TRBJ2-3; D call uncertain. Per the germline V gene, CDR1 is MGHRA and CDR2 is YSYEKL. CDR3 length: 15 residues. Trimming took off 6 bases at V and 1 base at J, with 14 bases between the two ends. The CDR3 region has the DNA TGCGCCAGCAGTCCCTATGGTGTCGGCACAGATACGCAGTATTTT. Translated: CASSPYGVGTDTQYF.

This clonotype has a handful of counts. The J gene is TRBJ1-2, the V gene TRBV4-3; D call uncertain. Per the germline V gene, CDR1 is LGHNA and CDR2 is YSLEER. V was trimmed by 0 bases and J by 3 bases, leaving 8 bases between them. The CDR3 covers 14 residues. CDR3 bases: TGCGCCAGCAGCCAAGACGGATGGGACTATGGCTACACCTTC. As protein: CASSQDGWDYGYTF.

This clonotype showed up just a few times. The chain has TRBV5-6 and TRBJ2-5; D perhaps matches TRBD2 (5 bases). Trimming left V 1 base short and J 0 bases short, with 7 bases between. Germline V CDR1 and CDR2: SGHDT, YYEEEE. CDR3 length equals 14 residues. This CDR3 reads CASSLRGHQETQYF. The CDR3 coding sequence is TGTGCCAGCAGCTTGCGGGGTCACCAAGAGACCCAGTACTTC.

This chain connects TRBV12-3 or TRBV12-4 to TRBJ2-3; tentatively, D is TRBD1 or TRBD2 (5 bases each). Trimming cost V 6 bases and J 8 bases, with 18 bases left between them. The CDR3 is made up of 14 amino acids. The CDR3 sequence is CASSLREGRVTQYF. CDR3 coding DNA: TGTGCCAGCAGCCTAAGAGAGGGACGCGTTACGCAGTATTTT.

The rearrangement joins TRBV7-6 to TRBJ2-2; 7 nucleotides line up with TRBD1. J gave up 9 bases and V 7 bases, and 17 bases lay outside the gene matches. CDR1 is SGHVS, CDR2 FNYEAQ, per germline. The CDR3 contains 16 residues. CDR3 sequence reads: CASTHLARTGSRELFF. DNA for the CDR3: TGTGCCAGCACCCACCTGGCGAGGACAGGCTCCCGGGAGCTGTTTTTT.